One T cell receptor (beta chain) is described in this entry. Measured with immunoSEQ multiplex PCR; TCRdb has only the in-frame clones, and not every one. The profile covers approximately 240,000 clones, with about nine tenths appearing a single time and over 1.5% taken by the ten largest. The data stem from a study of blood T cell repertoires in COVID-19. About the study: PBMCs, B-cell-depleted T cells, or T cells provided the cDNA or gDNA that made up the material.

The CDR3 runs to 18 residues. Sequenced sample: PBMCs or T cells enriched from blood (not recorded which). The V call is TRBV21-1, the J call TRBJ1-5; the table's D call, TRBD1, was not checked against the DNA. TRBV21-1 is a known pseudogene. This sequence originates from a woman in her late teens or twenties who had recovered from COVID-19. The CDR3 region is CASSMSGTGGGGCQPQHF. The DNA of the CDR3 is TGTGCCAGCAGCATGTCCGGGACAGGGGGCGGAGGTTGTCAGCCCCAGCATTTT.